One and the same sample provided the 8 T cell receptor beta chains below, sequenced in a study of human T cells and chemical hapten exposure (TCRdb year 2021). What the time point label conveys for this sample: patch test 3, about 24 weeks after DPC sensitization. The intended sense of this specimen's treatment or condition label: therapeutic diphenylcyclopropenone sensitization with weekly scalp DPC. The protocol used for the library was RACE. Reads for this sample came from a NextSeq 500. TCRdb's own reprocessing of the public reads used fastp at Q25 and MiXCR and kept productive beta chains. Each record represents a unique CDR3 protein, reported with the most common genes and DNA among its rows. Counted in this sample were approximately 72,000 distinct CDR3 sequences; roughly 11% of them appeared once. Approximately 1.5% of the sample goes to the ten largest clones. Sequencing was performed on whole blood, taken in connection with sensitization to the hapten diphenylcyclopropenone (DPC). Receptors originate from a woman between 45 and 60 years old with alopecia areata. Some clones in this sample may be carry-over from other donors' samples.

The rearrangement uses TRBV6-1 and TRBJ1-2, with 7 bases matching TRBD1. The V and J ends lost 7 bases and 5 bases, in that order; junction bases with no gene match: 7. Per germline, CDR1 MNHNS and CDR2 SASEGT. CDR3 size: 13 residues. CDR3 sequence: CASTMGQQYGYTF. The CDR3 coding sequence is TGTGCCAGCACCATGGGACAGCAATATGGCTACACCTTC.

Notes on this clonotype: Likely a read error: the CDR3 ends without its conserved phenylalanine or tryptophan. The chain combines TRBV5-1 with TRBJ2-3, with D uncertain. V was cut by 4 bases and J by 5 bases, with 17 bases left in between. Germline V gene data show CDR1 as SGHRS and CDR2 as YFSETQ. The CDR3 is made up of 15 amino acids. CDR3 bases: TGCGCCAGCAGCGGCACTGGCTTACGAGGAGATACGCAGTATTAT. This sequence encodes CASSGTGLRGDTQYY.

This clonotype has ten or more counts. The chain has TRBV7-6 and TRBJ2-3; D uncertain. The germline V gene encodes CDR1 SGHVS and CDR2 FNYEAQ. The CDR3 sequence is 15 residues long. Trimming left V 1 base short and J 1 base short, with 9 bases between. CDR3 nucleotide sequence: TGTGCCAGCAGCTTAGACTCCCCCCGCACAGATACGCAGTATTTT. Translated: CASSLDSPRTDTQYF.

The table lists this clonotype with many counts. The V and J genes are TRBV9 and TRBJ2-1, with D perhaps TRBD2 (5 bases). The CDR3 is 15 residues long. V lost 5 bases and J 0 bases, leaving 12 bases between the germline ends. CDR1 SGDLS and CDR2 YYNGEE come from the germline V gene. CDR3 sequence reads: CASRTSGSSYNEQFF. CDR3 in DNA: TGTGCCAGCAGAACCTCGGGGAGCTCCTACAATGAGCAGTTCTTC.

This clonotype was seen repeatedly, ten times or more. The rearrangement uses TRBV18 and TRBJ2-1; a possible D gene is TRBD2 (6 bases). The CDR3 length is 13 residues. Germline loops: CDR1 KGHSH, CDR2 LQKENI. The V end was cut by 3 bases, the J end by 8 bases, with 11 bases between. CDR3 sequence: CASSPPTGDEQFF. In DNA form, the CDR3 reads TGTGCCAGCTCACCGCCGACGGGGGATGAGCAGTTCTTC.

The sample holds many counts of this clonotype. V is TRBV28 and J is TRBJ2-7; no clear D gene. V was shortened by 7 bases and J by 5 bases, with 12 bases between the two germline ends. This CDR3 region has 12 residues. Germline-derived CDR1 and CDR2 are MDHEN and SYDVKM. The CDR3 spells CASTHRPDEQYF. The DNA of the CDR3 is TGTGCCAGCACCCATCGACCGGACGAGCAGTACTTC.

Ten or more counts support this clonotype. CDR3: CASSFRQGAKNEQFF. CDR3 DNA: TGCGCCAGCAGCTTTCGACAGGGGGCGAAAAATGAGCAGTTCTTC. This rearrangement joins TRBV5-1 to TRBJ2-1, with TRBD1 matching over 10 bases. This CDR3 has 15 amino acids. CDR1 and CDR2 (germline): SGHRS, YFSETQ. The V segment lost 2 bases and the J segment 7 bases; nucleotides outside the gene matches: 6. The whole variable domain, remainder taken from reference TRBV5-1 and TRBJ2-1, is KAGVTQTPRYLIKTRGQQVTLSCSPISGHRSVSWYQQTPGQGLQFLFEYFSETQRNKGNFPGRFSGRQFSNSRSEMNVSTLELGDSALYLCASSFRQGAKNEQFFGPGTRLTVL.

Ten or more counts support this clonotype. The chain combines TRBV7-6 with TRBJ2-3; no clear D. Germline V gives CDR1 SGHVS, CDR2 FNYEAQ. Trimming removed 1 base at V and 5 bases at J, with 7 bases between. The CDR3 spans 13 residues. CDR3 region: CASSLDTGDTQYF. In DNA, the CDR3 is TGTGCCAGCAGCTTAGACACTGGAGATACGCAGTATTTT.